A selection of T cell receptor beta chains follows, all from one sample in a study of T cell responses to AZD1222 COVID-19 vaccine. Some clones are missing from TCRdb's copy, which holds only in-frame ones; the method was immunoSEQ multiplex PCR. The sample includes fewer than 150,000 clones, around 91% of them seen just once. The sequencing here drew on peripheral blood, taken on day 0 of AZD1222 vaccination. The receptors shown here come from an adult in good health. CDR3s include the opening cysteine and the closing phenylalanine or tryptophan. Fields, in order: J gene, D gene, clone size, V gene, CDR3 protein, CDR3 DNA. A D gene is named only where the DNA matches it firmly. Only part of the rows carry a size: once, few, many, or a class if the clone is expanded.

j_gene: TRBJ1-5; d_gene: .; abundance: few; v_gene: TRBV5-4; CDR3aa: CASIEGGNQPQHF; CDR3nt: TGTGCCAGCATAGAAGGAGGGAATCAGCCCCAGCATTTT
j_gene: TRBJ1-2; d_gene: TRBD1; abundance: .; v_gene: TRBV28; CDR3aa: CASRSRVRTGHGYTF; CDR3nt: TGTGCCAGCAGATCCCGGGTTAGGACAGGGCATGGCTACACCTTC
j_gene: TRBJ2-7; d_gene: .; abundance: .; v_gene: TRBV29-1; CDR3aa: CSVSDRLLDEQYF; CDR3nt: TGCAGCGTCAGTGACAGGCTACTAGACGAGCAGTACTTC
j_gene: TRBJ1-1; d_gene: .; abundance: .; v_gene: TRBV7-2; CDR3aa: CASSLEVGVLKNTEAFF; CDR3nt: TGTGCCAGCAGCTTAGAAGTAGGGGTTTTAAAGAACACTGAAGCTTTCTTT
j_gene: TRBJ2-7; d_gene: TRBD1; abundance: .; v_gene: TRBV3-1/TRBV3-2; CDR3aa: CASSQAPGQGASEQYF; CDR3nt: TGTGCCAGCAGCCAAGCCCCGGGACAGGGGGCTAGCGAGCAGTACTTC
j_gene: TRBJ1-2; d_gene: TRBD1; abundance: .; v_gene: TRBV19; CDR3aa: CASSGTPGQGWGYTF; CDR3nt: TGTGCCAGTAGTGGAACGCCGGGACAGGGGTGGGGCTACACCTTC
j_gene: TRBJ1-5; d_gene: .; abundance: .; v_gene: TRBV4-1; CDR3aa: CASGGDKPQHF; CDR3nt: TGCGCCAGTGGAGGGGACAAGCCCCAGCATTTT
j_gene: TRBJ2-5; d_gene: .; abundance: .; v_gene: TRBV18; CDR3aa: CASSPPRRGQETQYF; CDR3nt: TGTGCCAGCTCACCACCGCGCAGGGGTCAAGAGACCCAGTACTTC
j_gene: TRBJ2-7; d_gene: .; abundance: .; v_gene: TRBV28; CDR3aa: CASRGFSPTYEQYF; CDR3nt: TGTGCCAGCAGGGGATTCAGTCCTACCTACGAGCAGTACTTC
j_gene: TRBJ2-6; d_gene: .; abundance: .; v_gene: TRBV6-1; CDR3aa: CASGGREKSGANVLTF; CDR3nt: TGTGCCAGCGGTGGCAGGGAAAAATCTGGGGCCAACGTCCTGACTTTC
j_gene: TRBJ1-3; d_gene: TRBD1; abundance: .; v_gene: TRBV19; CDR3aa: CASSSLRQGRGNAIYF; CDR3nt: TGTGCCAGTAGTAGCCTCCGACAGGGTCGAGGAAACGCCATATATTTT
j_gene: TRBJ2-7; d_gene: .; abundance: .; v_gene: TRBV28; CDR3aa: CASSMWGVIKPVYEQYF; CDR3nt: TGTGCCAGCAGCATGTGGGGGGTTATTAAGCCCGTCTACGAGCAGTACTTC
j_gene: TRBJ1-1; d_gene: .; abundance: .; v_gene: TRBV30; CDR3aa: CAWSVNGGITEAFF; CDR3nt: TGTGCCTGGAGTGTAAATGGGGGGATCACTGAAGCTTTCTTT
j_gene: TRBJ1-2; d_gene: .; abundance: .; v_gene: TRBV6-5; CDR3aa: CAHPGPYYGYTF; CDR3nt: TGTGCCCACCCGGGGCCCTACTATGGCTACACCTTC
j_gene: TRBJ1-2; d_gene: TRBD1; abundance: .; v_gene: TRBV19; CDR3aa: CASSFLDRPPLYGYTF; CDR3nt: TGTGCCAGTAGTTTTCTGGACAGGCCCCCCCTCTATGGCTACACCTTC
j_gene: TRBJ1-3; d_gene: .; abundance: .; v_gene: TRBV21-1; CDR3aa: CASSKWGEPGNTIYF; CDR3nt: TGTGCCAGCAGCAAGTGGGGGGAACCTGGAAACACCATATATTTT
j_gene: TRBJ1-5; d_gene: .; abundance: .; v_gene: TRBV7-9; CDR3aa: CASSFAGRSNQPQHF; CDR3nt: TGTGCCAGCAGCTTTGCAGGACGTTCGAATCAGCCCCAGCATTTT
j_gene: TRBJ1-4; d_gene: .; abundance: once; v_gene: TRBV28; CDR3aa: CASSLRARVEKLFF; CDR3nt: TGTGCCAGCAGTTTAAGGGCGAGGGTTGAAAAACTGTTTTTT
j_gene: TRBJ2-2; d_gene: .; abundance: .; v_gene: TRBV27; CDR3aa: CASSFVAAGELFF; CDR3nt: TGTGCCAGCAGTTTCGTGGCGGCCGGGGAGCTGTTTTTT
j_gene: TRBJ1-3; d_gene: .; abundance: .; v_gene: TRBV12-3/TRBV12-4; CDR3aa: CASSLRNTIYF; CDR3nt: TGTGCCAGCAGTTTACGGAACACCATATATTTT
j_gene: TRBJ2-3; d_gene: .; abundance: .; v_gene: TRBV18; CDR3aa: CASSPTVRNTQYF; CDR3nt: TGTGCCAGCTCACCAACAGTGAGGAATACGCAGTATTTT
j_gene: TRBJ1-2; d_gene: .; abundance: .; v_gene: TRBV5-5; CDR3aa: CASSLEGGVSGLTF; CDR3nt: TGTGCCAGCAGCTTGGAAGGGGGAGTCTCGGGGCTCACCTTC
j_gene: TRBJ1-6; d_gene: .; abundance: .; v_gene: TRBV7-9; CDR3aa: CASSLGPSSYNSPLHF; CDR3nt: TGTGCCAGCAGCTTAGGACCGAGCTCCTATAATTCACCCCTCCACTTT
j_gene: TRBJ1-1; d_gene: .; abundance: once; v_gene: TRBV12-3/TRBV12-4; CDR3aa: CASSLAGETEAFF; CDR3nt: TGTGCCAGCAGTCTCGCGGGGGAGACTGAAGCTTTCTTT
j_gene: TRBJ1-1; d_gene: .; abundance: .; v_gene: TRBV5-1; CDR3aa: CASSPGTQSLLMNTEAFF; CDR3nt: TGCGCCAGCAGCCCCGGGACCCAATCCCTACTAATGAACACTGAAGCTTTCTTT
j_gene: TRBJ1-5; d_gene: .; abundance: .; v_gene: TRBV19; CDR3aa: CASTKGGFNQPQHF; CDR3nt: TGTGCCAGTACCAAAGGGGGGTTCAATCAGCCCCAGCATTTT
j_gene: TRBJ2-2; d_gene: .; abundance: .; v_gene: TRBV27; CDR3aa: CASSLSSTGELFF; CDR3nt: TGTGCCAGCAGTTTATCGAGCACCGGGGAGCTGTTTTTT
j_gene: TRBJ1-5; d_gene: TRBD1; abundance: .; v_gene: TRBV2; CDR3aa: CASSGGQGINQPQHF; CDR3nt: TGTGCCAGCAGTGGAGGACAGGGGATCAATCAGCCCCAGCATTTT
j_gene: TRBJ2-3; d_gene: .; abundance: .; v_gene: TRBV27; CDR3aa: CASSLFGVVRDTQYF; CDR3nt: TGTGCCAGCAGTTTATTCGGGGTTGTGAGAGATACGCAGTATTTT
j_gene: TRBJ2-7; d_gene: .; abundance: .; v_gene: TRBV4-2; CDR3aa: CASSPGAGGSYEQYF; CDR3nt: TGTGCCAGCAGCCCGGGGGCAGGGGGCTCCTACGAGCAGTACTTC
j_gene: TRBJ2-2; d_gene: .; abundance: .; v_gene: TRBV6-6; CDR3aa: CASRKAGGNTGELFF; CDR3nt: TGTGCCAGCAGGAAAGCCGGGGGGAACACCGGGGAGCTGTTTTTT